The 21 T cell receptor delta chains given below trace back to one sample, sequenced in a study of gamma-delta chains in newborns, infants, children. TCRdb reapplied CATT to the reads. This table has about 1,600 delta-chain clones, roughly 1% appearing once. The sample taken for sequencing was blood. These TCRs come from a child who was a newborn, infant or young child, either healthy, febrile or measles-vaccinated (not recorded which).

This clone turned up a few times. TCRdb shows a much larger clone's protein in place of this DNA's translation, and the two differ at residue 4, likely through a read error; the protein shown is translated from the DNA. The chain joins TRDV2 to TRDJ3; TRDD3 aligns across 11 bases. Trimming cost V 5 bases and J 0 bases; bases outside gene matches: 5. Germline V lookup: CDR1 GEAIGNYY, CDR2 EKD. The CDR3 loop spans 18 amino acids. The CDR3 reads CACVNTGGYSWDTRQMFF. The CDR3 DNA sequence: TGTGCCTGTGTCAATACTGGGGGATACTCCTGGGACACCCGACAGATGTTTTTC.

This clone occurred a few times. Since a far larger clone is one base different, this is likely a read error. The same CDR3 can be traced to other DNA sequences in this sample. The V and J genes are TRDV2 and TRDJ1; TRDD3 matches at 8 bases. The CDR3 runs to 16 residues. Per the germline V gene, CDR1 is GEAIGNYY and CDR2 is EKD. This chain's CDR3 is CACDTVGGSDTDKLIF. The CDR3 region has the DNA TGCGCCTGTGACACCGTTGGGGGATCGGACACCGATAAACTCATCTTT.

This clone was found a few times. TCRdb records a much larger clone's protein for this DNA, with a difference at residue 8 that likely arises from a read error; the protein given is the translation of the DNA. V is TRDV2 and J is TRDJ2, with D maybe TRDD2 (6 bases). The CDR3 runs to 15 residues. Germline CDR1 GEAIGNYY, CDR2 EKD. Trimming removed 3 bases at V and 6 bases at J, with 16 bases between. CDR3 in amino acids: CACDSLLHGAAQLFF. The CDR3 DNA sequence: TGTGCCTGTGACTCGCTCCTACATGGGGCAGCACAACTCTTCTTT.

As concerns this clone: TCRdb pairs this DNA with a much larger clone's protein that differs at residue 15, likely a read error; the protein shown was translated from the DNA. V is TRDV1 and J is TRDJ1, with 13 positions matching TRDD3. Trimming at V came to 1 base and at J to 1 base, leaving 15 bases not matched to a gene. Germline CDR1 TSWWSYY, CDR2 QGS. CDR3 size: 21 residues. The DNA of the CDR3 is TGTGCTCTTGGGGAACGGGGACCCTACTGGGGGATACGATGCTGCACCGATAAACTCATCTTT. This sequence encodes CALGERGPYWGIRCCTDKLIF.

Concerning this clone: The protein in TCRdb stems from a much larger clone and differs at residue 4 from this DNA's translation, likely a read error; here the protein is translated from the DNA. The V call is TRDV2, the J call TRDJ3; D is possibly TRDD3 (5 bases). This CDR3 region has 18 residues. Germline V lookup: CDR1 GEAIGNYY, CDR2 EKD. The CDR3 region has the DNA TGTGCCTGTGGCACCGTGATGGGGAGATCCTGGGACACCCGACAGATGTTTTTC. It yields the protein CACGTVMGRSWDTRQMFF.

This clone was observed a handful of times. TCRdb's listed protein matches a much larger clone and diverges from this DNA's translation at residue 5, likely through a read error; the protein shown comes from the DNA. The chain employs TRDV2 and TRDJ3, with D perhaps matching TRDD3 (6 bases). The CDR3 covers 20 residues. The germline gives CDR1 GEAIGNYY, CDR2 EKD. The germline V and J ends were trimmed by 3 bases and 0 bases, with 20 bases remaining between them. In nucleotides, the CDR3 is TGTGCCTGTGACGCCATAGCCTCGGGGATCAGCTCCTGGGACACCCGACAGATGTTTTTC. It specifies CACDAIASGISSWDTRQMFF.

Concerning this clone itself: The protein recorded in TCRdb matches a much larger clone and deviates from this DNA's translation at residue 10, suggesting a read error; the protein here is obtained by translating the DNA. The rearrangement uses TRDV2 and TRDJ3, with 12 bases fitting TRDD3. The germline CDR1 and CDR2 sequences are GEAIGNYY and EKD. The CDR3 spans 18 residues. The V gene end was trimmed by 2 bases and the J gene end by 2 bases; junction bases not matched to a gene: 3. The CDR3 sequence: CACDNTGGYTWDTRQMFF. The CDR3 DNA reads as TGTGCCTGTGACAATACTGGGGGATACACCTGGGACACCCGACAGATGTTTTTC.

This clone was detected a few times. The protein TCRdb lists belongs to a much larger clone and differs from this DNA's translation at residue 8, which points to a read error; the protein shown is made from the DNA. CDR3 in DNA: TGTGCCTGTGACACCATAGCCCCGGGGATCAGCTCCTGGGACACCCGACAGATGTTTTTC. It translates to CACDTIAPGISSWDTRQMFF. The chain carries TRDV2 and TRDJ3; the D gene is possibly TRDD3 (6 bases). The V gene lost 0 bases and the J gene lost 0 bases, with 17 bases spanning the gap. Germline assignment: CDR1 GEAIGNYY and CDR2 EKD. The CDR3 extends over 20 amino acids.

About this clone itself: The protein TCRdb gives is from a much larger clone and does not agree with this DNA's translation at residue 2, likely a read error; the protein shown here comes from the DNA. The chain employs TRDV2 and TRDJ1; TRDD3 matches 9 bases. Germline CDR1 reads GEAIGNYY; CDR2 reads EKD. This CDR3 comprises 19 residues. Here the CDR3 reads CSCDTVDWGSPRQEDKLIF. The CDR3 bases are TGTTCCTGTGACACCGTCGACTGGGGGAGCCCAAGACAAGAGGATAAACTCATCTTT.

This clone appeared a few times. This sequence is one base from a far larger clone and is likely a read error. The sample contains more than one DNA sequence encoding this CDR3. V gene TRDV2 combines with J gene TRDJ1; tentative D call: TRDD3 (5 bases). CDR3 length: 15 residues. The germline CDR1 and CDR2 sequences are GEAIGNYY and EKD. The CDR3 DNA sequence: TGTGCCTGTGACACTCTGGGCCCGAACACCGACAAACTCATCTTT. It yields the protein CACDTLGPNTDKLIF.

By share, this clone ranks as large. Other DNA sequences within the sample encode an identical CDR3. The J gene is TRDJ1, the V gene TRAV29/DV5; tentative D call: TRDD3 (5 bases). There are 13 residues in the CDR3. Between the trimmed V and J ends, which lost 4 bases and 8 bases, there was a span of 18 bases. From germline, CDR1 is NSMFDY and CDR2 ISSIKDK. CDR3 DNA: TGTGCAGCATGTGGGGCCCTTAGGGGGAAACTCATCTTT. This gives the protein CAACGALRGKLIF.

Turning to this clone: This likely traces to a read error, being one base from a far larger clone. At the DNA level, this CDR3 is encoded by other sequences in the same sample as well. The chain links TRDV2 to TRDJ1, with a possible D match to TRDD3 (6 bases). CDR1 GEAIGNYY and CDR2 EKD come from the germline V gene. The CDR3 length is 18 residues. The CDR3: CACDSLRPVGADTDKLIF. The CDR3 nucleotides read TGCGCCTGTGACTCACTACGTCCGGTGGGGGCCGACACCGATAAACTCATCTTT.

This clone was seen a few times. TCRdb's entry gives the protein of a much larger clone, which mismatches this DNA's translation at residue 10, likely from a read error; the protein reported here is translated from the DNA. V is TRDV2 and J is TRDJ1; 9 nucleotides line up with TRDD3. V trimming: 0 bases; J trimming: 0 bases; junction bases outside the gene matches: 4. CDR3 size: 16 residues. Germline V gene lookup returns CDR1 GEAIGNYY and CDR2 EKD. CDR3 sequence: CACDTLLGDNTDKLIF. The CDR3 DNA sequence: TGTGCCTGTGACACCTTACTGGGGGACAACACCGATAAACTCATCTTT.

In the case of this clone: TCRdb assigns this DNA the protein of a much larger clone, which departs from its translation at residue 9; this likely reflects a read error, and the protein shown comes from translating the DNA. V and J are TRDV2 and TRDJ3, with a possible D match to TRDD3 (5 bases). The germline V gene encodes CDR1 GEAIGNYY and CDR2 EKD. Trimming removed 0 bases from V and 1 base from J, with 12 bases in between. This CDR3 has 18 residues. The CDR3 DNA reads TGTGCCTGTGACACCGTGATGGGGAAATCCTGGGACACCCGACAGATGTTTTTC. Its translation: CACDTVMGKSWDTRQMFF.

This clone was seen a handful of times. TCRdb records a much larger clone's protein for this DNA, with a difference at residue 7 that likely arises from a read error; the protein given is the translation of the DNA. The CDR3 loop reads CACDTITSGISSWDTRQMFF. The CDR3 DNA is TGTGCCTGTGACACCATAACCTCGGGGATCAGCTCCTGGGACACCCGACAGATGTTTTTC. This sequence joins TRDV2 and TRDJ3; D possibly corresponds to TRDD3 (6 bases). CDR1 and CDR2 (germline): GEAIGNYY, EKD. Deletions cut 0 bases from V and 0 bases from J, with 17 bases between. The CDR3 totals 20 residues.

This clone was recorded at least ten times. This likely traces to a read error, being one base from a far larger clone. This CDR3 is also generated by other DNA sequences in the sample. For the CDR3, the DNA is TGTGCCTGTGAGGGATTGGGGGTAAAGAGGGACACCGATAAACTCATCTTT. This encodes CACEGLGVKRDTDKLIF. V gene TRDV2 combines with J gene TRDJ1; tentatively, D is TRDD3 (6 bases). CDR3 length: 17 amino acids. The V and J ends lost 4 bases and 0 bases respectively, with 20 bases between them. CDR1 is GEAIGNYY and CDR2 is EKD in the germline V gene.

This clone was counted between two and nine times. The protein held in TCRdb is that of a much larger clone and does not match this DNA's translation at residue 7, likely because of a read error; the protein shown is translated from the DNA. The gene calls are TRDV2 and TRDJ1; 11 positions match TRDD3. This CDR3 spans 19 amino acids. CDR1 is GEAIGNYY, CDR2 EKD, per germline. The CDR3 DNA reads TGTGCCTGTGACACCTATCCCGAGTACTGGGGGATAGTGAGCGATAAACCCATCTTT. The encoded protein is CACDTYPEYWGIVSDKPIF.

With regard to this clone: It is likely a read error: a sequence one base away is far more abundant. The identical CDR3 is also encoded by other nucleotide sequences in the sample. This sequence joins TRDV2 and TRDJ3; tentatively, D is TRDD3 (5 bases). The CDR3 is 18 amino acids. V was trimmed by 0 bases and J by 1 base, leaving 12 bases between them. Germline V gene data show CDR1 as GEAIGNYY and CDR2 as EKD. CDR3 amino acids: CACDTVMGRSWDTRQMFF. The CDR3 nucleotides are TGTGCCTGTGACACCGTAATGGGGAGATCCTGGGACACCCGACAGATGTTTTTC.

Note on this clone: Since a far larger clone is one base different, this is likely a read error. The sample holds other DNA sequences that translate to the same CDR3. The chain carries TRDV2 and TRDJ1; weak D call: TRDD3 (6 bases). Germline-derived CDR1 and CDR2 are GEAIGNYY and EKD. The V gene lost 1 base and the J gene lost 2 bases, with 7 bases spanning the gap. The CDR3 runs to 13 residues. CDR3 bases: TGTGCCTGTGACACTTGGGGGACCGATAAACTCATCTTT. Translation gives CACDTWGTDKLIF.

About this clone: TCRdb has a much larger clone's protein, which differs at residue 10 from the translation of this DNA, likely because of a read error; what is shown is the protein translated from the DNA. The chain uses TRDV2 and TRDJ3; TRDD3 might be the D (5 bases). V dropped 0 bases and J dropped 3 bases, with 14 bases sitting between them. The germline V gene has CDR1 GEAIGNYY and CDR2 EKD. The CDR3 length is 18 residues. The CDR3 loop is CACDTVMGRFWDTRQMFF. The CDR3 region has the DNA TGTGCCTGTGACACCGTGATGGGGAGATTCTGGGACACCCGACAGATGTTTTTC.

As to this clone: One base separates it from a far larger clone, so it is likely a read error. This sample also contains other DNA sequences that code for the same CDR3. The chain links TRDV2 to TRDJ3; 13 bases match TRDD3. The CDR3 is made up of 21 amino acids. Trimming at V came to 7 bases and at J to 4 bases, leaving 18 bases not matched to a gene. Per the germline V gene, CDR1 is GEAIGNYY and CDR2 is EKD. The CDR3: CACDSITGGYETDWDTRQMFF. The CDR3 nucleotides read TGTGCCTGCGACTCCATTACTGGGGGATACGAAACGGATTGGGACACCCGACAGATGTTTTTC.